Below, 9 T cell receptor beta chains from the same sample are listed, as sequenced in a study of T cell changes during pregnancy in multiple sclerosis. Using immunoSEQ multiplex PCR, the repertoire was profiled, and TCRdb retains in-frame clones only, with some absent. Among fewer than 95,000 clones listed, 85% to 95% were seen once. Sequencing used peripheral blood, obtained in the third trimester of pregnancy. These receptors were obtained from a female donor with multiple sclerosis, enrolled in a pregnancy study.

The chain recombines TRBV28 with TRBJ2-7; 7 bases map to TRBD1. Germline V gene data show CDR1 as MDHEN and CDR2 as SYDVKM. The CDR3 has 17 amino acids. Losses at the gene ends were 2 bases for V and 0 bases for J; bases not matched to a gene: 10. CDR3 nucleotides: TGTGCCAGCAGTTTACGACCGACAGGGCAGCTCTCCTACGAGCAGTACTTC. It is translated as CASSLRPTGQLSYEQYF. The full variable domain, its missing parts supplied by reference TRBV28 and TRBJ2-7, is DVKVTQSSRYLVKRTGEKVFLECVQDMDHENMFWYRQDPGLGLRLIYFSYDVKMKEKGDIPEGYSVSREKKERFSLILESASTNQTSMYLCASSLRPTGQLSYEQYFGPGTRLTVT.

V is TRBV6-6 and J is TRBJ1-5; 8 positions agree with TRBD1. The CDR3 sequence is 13 residues long. In germline, CDR1 is MNHNY, CDR2 SVGAGI (reference sequence). The ends lost 5 bases at V and 8 bases at J; junction bases unmatched: 5. CDR3 residues: CASSDRGSEPQHF. The CDR3 region has the DNA TGTGCCAGCAGTGACAGGGGATCGGAGCCCCAGCATTTT.

This clone has just a few counts. The V and J genes are TRBV6-1 and TRBJ1-2; TRBD1 might be the D (5 bases). Germline-derived CDR1 and CDR2 are MNHNS and SASEGT. There are 15 residues in the CDR3. Trimming removed 0 bases at V and 7 bases at J, with 15 bases between. The CDR3 protein is CASSEAHLGQGGYTF. DNA for the CDR3: TGTGCCAGCAGTGAAGCGCATCTGGGGCAAGGTGGCTACACCTTC.

The V and J genes are TRBV2 and TRBJ2-3; 7 bases align to TRBD2. The CDR3 is made up of 16 amino acids. Germline CDR1 reads SNHLY; CDR2 reads FYNNEI. The junction had 12 bases not matched to a gene; V was cut back by 1 base and J by 8 bases. Written as DNA, the CDR3 is TGTGCCAGCAGTGAAGATGGCGGGAGATGGCTGGGTACGCAGTATTTT. Translation: CASSEDGGRWLGTQYF.

V usage is TRBV6-1 and J usage is TRBJ2-1; D remains ambiguous. Germline V gene lookup returns CDR1 MNHNS and CDR2 SASEGT. The CDR3 extends over 13 amino acids. Trimming took off 2 bases at V and 4 bases at J, with 6 bases between the two ends. The CDR3 DNA reads as TGTGCCAGCAGTGAAACGACTTACAATGAGCAGTTCTTC. Protein sequence: CASSETTYNEQFF.

J is TRBJ2-2 and V is TRBV5-1; 8 nucleotides line up with TRBD2. Germline CDR1 reads SGHRS; CDR2 reads YFSETQ. Trimming removed 1 base from V and 0 bases from J; junction bases left unmatched: 2. The CDR3 consists of 16 residues. CDR3 loop: CASSLTSGANTGELFF. CDR3 DNA: TGCGCCAGCAGCTTGACTAGCGGAGCGAACACCGGGGAGCTGTTTTTT.

The count of this clone is one. V gene TRBV19 combines with J gene TRBJ2-2; possibly TRBD1 for D (5 bases). Germline CDR1 is LNHDA and CDR2 is SQIVND (reference sequence). V dropped 3 bases and J dropped 2 bases, with 13 bases sitting between them. The CDR3 sequence is 16 residues long. CDR3 coding DNA: TGTGCCAGTAGTATTAAGGGGATCTTCAACACCGGGGAGCTGTTTTTT. Encoded protein: CASSIKGIFNTGELFF.

V and J are TRBV27 and TRBJ2-7, with D tentatively TRBD1 (6 bases). Trimming took 6 bases from V and 5 from J, leaving 14 bases between them. From germline, CDR1 is MNHEY and CDR2 SMNVEV (reference sequence). CDR3 size: 13 residues. CDR3 in amino acids: CASSQGHGNEQYF. In DNA form, the CDR3 reads TGTGCCAGCAGCCAGGGGCATGGTAACGAGCAGTACTTC.

The V call is TRBV7-8, the J call TRBJ1-1; TRBD1 matches 8 bases. V gave up 4 bases and J gave up 6 bases; unmatched junction bases: 7. This CDR3 region has 14 residues. In germline, CDR1 is SGHVS, CDR2 FQNEAQ. This CDR3 reads CASSSNRGLPEAFF. The CDR3 DNA is TGTGCCAGCAGCTCAAACAGGGGGTTACCTGAAGCTTTCTTT. Full variable domain (rest looked up from reference TRBV7-8 and TRBJ1-1): GAGVSQSPRYKVAKRGQDVALRCDPISGHVSLFWYQQALGQGPEFLTYFQNEAQLDKSGLPSDRFFAERPEGSVSTLKIQRTQQEDSAVYLCASSSNRGLPEAFFGQGTRLTVV.